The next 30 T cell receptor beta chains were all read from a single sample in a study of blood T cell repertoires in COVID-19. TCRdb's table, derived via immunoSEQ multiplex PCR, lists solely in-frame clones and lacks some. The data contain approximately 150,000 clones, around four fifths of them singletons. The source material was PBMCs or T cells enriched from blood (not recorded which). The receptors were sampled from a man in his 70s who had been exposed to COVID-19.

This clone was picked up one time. The CDR3 reads CASSGTGGTGELFF. In DNA form, the CDR3 reads TGTGCCAGCAGTGGGACAGGGGGGACCGGGGAGCTGTTTTTT. This rearrangement joins TRBV28 to TRBJ2-2; the match to TRBD1 covers 11 bases. Trimming cost V 5 bases and J 5 bases; bases outside gene matches: 1. The germline V gene has CDR1 MDHEN and CDR2 SYDVKM. The CDR3 sequence is 14 residues long.

The CDR3 protein is CASSLVGGSGANVLTF. In DNA, the CDR3 is TGTGCCAGCAGCTTAGTCGGAGGATCTGGGGCCAACGTCCTGACTTTC. The rearrangement joins TRBV11-3 to TRBJ2-6; D perhaps matches TRBD2 (5 bases). With 1 base removed from V and 1 base from J, the gap between germline ends came to 8 bases. CDR3 length equals 16 residues. Germline lookup yields CDR1 SGHNT and CDR2 YENEEA.

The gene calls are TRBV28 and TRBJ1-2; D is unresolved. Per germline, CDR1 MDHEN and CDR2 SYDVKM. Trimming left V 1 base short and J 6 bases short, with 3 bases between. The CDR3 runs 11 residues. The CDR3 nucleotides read TGTGCCAGCAGTTTATCAAATGGCTACACCTTC. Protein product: CASSLSNGYTF.

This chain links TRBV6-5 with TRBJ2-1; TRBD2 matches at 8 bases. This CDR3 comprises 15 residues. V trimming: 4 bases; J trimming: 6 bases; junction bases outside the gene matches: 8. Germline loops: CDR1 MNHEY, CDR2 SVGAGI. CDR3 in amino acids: CASSSGGGSVNEQFF. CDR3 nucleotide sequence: TGTGCCAGCAGTTCCGGCGGGGGGTCGGTCAATGAGCAGTTCTTC.

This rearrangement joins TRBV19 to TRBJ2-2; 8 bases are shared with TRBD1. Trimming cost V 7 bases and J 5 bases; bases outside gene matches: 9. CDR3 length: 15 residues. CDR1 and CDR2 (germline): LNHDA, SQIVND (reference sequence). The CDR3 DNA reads TGTGCCAGTATTTCAACAGGGGGATTGACCGGGGAGCTGTTTTTT. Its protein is CASISTGGLTGELFF.

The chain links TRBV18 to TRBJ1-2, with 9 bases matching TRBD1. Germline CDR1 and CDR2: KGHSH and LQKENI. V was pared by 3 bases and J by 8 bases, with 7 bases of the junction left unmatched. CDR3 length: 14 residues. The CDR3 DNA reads TGTGCCAGCTCACCGGCCGGGACAGGGCCCGGCTACACCTTC. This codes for CASSPAGTGPGYTF.

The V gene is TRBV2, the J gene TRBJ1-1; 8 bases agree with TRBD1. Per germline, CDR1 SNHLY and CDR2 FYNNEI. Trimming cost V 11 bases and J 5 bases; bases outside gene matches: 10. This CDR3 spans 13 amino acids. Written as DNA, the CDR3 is TGTGCCGGGGAGGGACAGGCTCGTACTGAAGCTTTCTTT. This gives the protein CAGEGQARTEAFF.

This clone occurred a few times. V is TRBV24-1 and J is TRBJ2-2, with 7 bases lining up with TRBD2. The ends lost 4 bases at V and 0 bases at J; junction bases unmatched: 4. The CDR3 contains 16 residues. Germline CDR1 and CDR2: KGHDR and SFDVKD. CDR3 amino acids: CATSDRDYSNTGELFF. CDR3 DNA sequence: TGTGCCACCAGTGACCGGGACTACTCGAACACCGGGGAGCTGTTTTTT.

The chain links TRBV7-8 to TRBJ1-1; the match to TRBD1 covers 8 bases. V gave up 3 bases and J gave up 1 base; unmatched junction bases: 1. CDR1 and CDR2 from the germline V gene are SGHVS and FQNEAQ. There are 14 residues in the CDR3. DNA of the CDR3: TGTGCCAGCAGCTTGGACAGGGCGAACACTGAAGCTTTCTTT. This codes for CASSLDRANTEAFF.

This chain's CDR3 is CASSATRRDGYTF. The CDR3 nucleotides read TGTGCCAGCAGCGCGACCCGTCGGGATGGCTACACCTTC. The rearrangement links TRBV7-2 to TRBJ1-2, with no clear D. Trimming took 5 bases from V and 6 from J, leaving 13 bases between them. The CDR3 is 13 amino acids. From germline, CDR1 is SGHTA and CDR2 FQGNSA.

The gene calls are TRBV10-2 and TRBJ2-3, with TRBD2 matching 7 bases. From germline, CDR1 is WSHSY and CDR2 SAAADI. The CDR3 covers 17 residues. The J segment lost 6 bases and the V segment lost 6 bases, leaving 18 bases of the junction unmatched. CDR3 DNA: TGCGCCAGCAGATACAGACCCGGGGCGGGAGAGCGGGATACGCAGTATTTT. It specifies CASRYRPGAGERDTQYF.

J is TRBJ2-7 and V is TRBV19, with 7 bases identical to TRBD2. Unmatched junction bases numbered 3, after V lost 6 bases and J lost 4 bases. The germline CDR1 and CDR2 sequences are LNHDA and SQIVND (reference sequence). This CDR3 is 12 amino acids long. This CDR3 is CASSLGGYEQYF. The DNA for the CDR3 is TGTGCCAGTAGCCTCGGGGGGTACGAGCAGTACTTC. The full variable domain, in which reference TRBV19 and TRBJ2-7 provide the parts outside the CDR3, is DGGITQSPKYLFRKEGQNVTLSCEQNLNHDAMYWYRQDPGQGLRLIYYSQIVNDFQKGDIAEGYSVSREKKESFPLTVTSAQKNPTAFYLCASSLGGYEQYFGPGTRLTVT.

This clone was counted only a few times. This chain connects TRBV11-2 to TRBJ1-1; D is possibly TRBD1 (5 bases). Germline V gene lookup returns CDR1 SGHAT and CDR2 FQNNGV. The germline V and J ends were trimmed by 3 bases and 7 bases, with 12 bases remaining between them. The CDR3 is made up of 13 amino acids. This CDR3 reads CASSLSGYDEAFF. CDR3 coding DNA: TGTGCCAGCAGCTTGTCAGGGTACGATGAAGCTTTCTTT.

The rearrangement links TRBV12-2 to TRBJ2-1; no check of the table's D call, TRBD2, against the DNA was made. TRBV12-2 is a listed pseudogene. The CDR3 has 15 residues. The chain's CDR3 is CASRSRGGGAVPQFF. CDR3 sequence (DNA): TGTGCAAGTCGCTCTAGGGGCGGGGGGGCTGTTCCGCAGTTCTTC.

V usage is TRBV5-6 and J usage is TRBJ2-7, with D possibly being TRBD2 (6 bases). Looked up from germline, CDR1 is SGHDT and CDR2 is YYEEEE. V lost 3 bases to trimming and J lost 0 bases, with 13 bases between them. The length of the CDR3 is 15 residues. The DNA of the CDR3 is TGTGCCAGCAGCTGGGGGGACGGGCCCTCCTACGAGCAGTACTTC. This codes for CASSWGDGPSYEQYF.

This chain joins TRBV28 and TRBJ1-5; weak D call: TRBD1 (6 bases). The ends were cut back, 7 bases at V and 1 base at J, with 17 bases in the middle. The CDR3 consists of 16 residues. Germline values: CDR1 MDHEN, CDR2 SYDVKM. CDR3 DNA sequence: TGTGCCAGCACCCGACCTAGGGACACGAGCAATCAGCCCCAGCATTTT. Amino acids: CASTRPRDTSNQPQHF.

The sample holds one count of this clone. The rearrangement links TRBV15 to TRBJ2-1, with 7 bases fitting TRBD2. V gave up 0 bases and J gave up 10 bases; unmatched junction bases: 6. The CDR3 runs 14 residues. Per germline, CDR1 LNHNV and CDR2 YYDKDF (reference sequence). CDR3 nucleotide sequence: TGTGCCACCAGCAGAGATAAAGGGAGGGTGGAGCAGTTCTTC. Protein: CATSRDKGRVEQFF.

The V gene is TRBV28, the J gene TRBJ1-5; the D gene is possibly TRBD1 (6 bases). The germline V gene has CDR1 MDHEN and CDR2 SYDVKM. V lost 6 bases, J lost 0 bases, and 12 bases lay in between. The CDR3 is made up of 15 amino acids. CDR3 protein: CASSPGVYSNQPQHF. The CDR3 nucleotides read TGTGCCAGCAGCCCAGGGGTCTATAGCAATCAGCCCCAGCATTTT.

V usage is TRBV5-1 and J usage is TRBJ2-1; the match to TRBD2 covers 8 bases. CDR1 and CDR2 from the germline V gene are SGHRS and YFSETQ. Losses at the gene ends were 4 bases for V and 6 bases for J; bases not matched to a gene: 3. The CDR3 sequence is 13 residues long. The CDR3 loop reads CASSSSGANEQFF. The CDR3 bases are TGCGCCAGCAGCAGTAGCGGGGCCAATGAGCAGTTCTTC.

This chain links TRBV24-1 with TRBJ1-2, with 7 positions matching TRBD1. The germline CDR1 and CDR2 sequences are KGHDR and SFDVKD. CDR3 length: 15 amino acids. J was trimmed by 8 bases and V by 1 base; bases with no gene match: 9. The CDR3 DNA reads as TGTGCCACCAGTGATTTTCAACAGGGGCAGGCGGGCTACACCTTC. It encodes CATSDFQQGQAGYTF.

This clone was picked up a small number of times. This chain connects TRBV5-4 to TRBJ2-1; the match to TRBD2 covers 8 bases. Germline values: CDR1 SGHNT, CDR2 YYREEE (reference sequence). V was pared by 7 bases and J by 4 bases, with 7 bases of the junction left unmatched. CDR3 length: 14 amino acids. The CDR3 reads CASGLAGLYNEQFF. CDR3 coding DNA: TGTGCCAGCGGATTAGCGGGGTTATACAATGAGCAGTTCTTC.

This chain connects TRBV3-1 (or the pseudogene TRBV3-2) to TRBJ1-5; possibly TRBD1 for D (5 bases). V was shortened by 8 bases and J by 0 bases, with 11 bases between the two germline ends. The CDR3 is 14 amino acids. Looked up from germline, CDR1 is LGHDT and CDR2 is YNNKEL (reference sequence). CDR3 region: CASSGSVSNQPQHF. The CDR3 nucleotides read TGTGCCAGCTCAGGGTCCGTTAGCAATCAGCCCCAGCATTTT.

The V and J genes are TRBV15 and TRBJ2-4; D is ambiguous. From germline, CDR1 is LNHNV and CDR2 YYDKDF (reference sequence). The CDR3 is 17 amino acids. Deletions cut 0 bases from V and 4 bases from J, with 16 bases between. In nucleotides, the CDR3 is TGTGCCACCAGCAGAGATAATACAGCTCCCCTTAAAAACATTCAGTACTTC. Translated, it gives CATSRDNTAPLKNIQYF.

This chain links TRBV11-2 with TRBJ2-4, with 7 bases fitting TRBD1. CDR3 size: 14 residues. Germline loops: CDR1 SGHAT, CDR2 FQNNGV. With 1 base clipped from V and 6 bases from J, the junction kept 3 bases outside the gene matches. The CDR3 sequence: CASSLAGTANIQYF. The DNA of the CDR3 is TGTGCCAGCAGCTTAGCCGGGACAGCAAACATTCAGTACTTC.

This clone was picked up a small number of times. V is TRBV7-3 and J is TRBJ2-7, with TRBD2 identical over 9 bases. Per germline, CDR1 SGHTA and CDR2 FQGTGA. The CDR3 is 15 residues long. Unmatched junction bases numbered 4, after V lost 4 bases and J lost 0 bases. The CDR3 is CASSWSGGSSYEQYF. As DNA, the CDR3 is TGTGCCAGCAGCTGGAGCGGGGGGAGCTCCTACGAGCAGTACTTC.

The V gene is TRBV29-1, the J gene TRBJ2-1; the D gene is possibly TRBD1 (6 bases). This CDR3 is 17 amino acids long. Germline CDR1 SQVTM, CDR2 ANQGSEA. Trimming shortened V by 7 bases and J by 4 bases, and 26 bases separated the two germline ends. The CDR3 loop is CSADRQSQKEWYNEQFF. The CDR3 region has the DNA TGCAGCGCGGACAGACAGTCACAAAAGGAGTGGTACAATGAGCAGTTCTTC.

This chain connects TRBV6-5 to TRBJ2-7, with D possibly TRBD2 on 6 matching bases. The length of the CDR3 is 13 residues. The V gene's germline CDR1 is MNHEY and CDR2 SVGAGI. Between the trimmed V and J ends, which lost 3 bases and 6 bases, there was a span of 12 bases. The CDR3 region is CASSYTGGSEQYF. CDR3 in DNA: TGTGCCAGCAGTTATACCGGGGGTTCCGAGCAGTACTTC.

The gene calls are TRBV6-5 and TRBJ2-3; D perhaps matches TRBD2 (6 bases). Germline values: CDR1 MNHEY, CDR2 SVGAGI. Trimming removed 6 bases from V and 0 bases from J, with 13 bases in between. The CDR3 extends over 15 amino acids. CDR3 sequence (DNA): TGTGCCAGCAGCTCCCCCAGCGGGAGCACAGATACGCAGTATTTT. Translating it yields CASSSPSGSTDTQYF.

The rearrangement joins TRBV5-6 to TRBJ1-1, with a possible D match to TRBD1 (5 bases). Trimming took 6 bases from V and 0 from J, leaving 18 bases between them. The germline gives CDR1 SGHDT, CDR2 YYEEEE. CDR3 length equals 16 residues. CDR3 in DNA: TGTGCCAGCACTTCAAATCGTTGGGGCATGAACACTGAAGCTTTCTTT. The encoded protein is CASTSNRWGMNTEAFF. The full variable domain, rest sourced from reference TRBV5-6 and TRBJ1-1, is DAGVTQSPTHLIKTRGQQVTLRCSPKSGHDTVSWYQQALGQGPQFIFQYYEEEERQRGNFPDRFSGHQFPNYSSELNVNALLLGDSALYLCASTSNRWGMNTEAFFGQGTRLTVV.

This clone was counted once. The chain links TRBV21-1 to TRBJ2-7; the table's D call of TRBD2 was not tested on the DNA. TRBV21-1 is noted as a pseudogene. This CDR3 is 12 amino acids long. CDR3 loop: CARTRSSYEQYF. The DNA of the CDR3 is TGTGCCAGAACCCGGAGCTCCTACGAGCAGTACTTC.